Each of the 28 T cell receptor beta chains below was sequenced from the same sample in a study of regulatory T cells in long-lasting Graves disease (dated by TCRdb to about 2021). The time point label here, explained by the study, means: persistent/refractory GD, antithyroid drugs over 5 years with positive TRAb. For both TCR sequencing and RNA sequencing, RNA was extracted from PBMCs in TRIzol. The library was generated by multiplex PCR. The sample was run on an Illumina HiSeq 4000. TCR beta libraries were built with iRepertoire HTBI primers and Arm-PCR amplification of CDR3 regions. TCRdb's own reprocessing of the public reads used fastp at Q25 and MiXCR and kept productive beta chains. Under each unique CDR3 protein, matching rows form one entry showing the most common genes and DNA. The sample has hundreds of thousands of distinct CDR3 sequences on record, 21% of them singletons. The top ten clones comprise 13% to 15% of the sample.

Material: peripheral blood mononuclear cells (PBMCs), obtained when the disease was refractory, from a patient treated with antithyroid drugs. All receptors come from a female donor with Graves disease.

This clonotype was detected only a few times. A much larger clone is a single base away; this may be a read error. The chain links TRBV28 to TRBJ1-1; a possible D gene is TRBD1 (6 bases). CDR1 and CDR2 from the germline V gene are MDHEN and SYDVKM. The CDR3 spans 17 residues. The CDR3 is CASSLRAQGGAGSEASF. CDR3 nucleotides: TGTGCCAGCAGTTTAAGAGCACAGGGCGGGGCTGGCTCTGAAGCTTCCTTT.

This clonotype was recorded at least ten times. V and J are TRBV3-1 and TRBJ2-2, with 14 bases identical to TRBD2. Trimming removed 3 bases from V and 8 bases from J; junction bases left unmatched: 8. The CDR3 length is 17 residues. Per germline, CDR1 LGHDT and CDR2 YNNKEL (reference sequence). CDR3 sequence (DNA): TGTGCCAGCAGCCATCCCGCCGGGACTAGCGGGAGAGGGGAGCTGTTTTTT. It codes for CASSHPAGTSGRGELFF.

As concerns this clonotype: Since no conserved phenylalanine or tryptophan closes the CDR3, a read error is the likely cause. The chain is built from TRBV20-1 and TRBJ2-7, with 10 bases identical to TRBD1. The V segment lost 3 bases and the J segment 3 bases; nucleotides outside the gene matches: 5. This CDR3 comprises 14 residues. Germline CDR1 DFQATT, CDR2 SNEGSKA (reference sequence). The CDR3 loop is CSARAGTGDYEQYS. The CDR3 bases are TGCAGTGCTAGGGCCGGGACAGGGGACTACGAGCAGTACTCC.

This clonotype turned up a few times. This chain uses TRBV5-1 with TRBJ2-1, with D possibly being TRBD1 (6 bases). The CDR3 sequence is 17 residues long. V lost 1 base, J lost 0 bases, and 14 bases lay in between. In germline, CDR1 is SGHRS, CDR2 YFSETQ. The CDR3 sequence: CASSLQTLGGSYNEQFF. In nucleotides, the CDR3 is TGCGCCAGCAGCTTGCAAACTTTAGGGGGCTCCTACAATGAGCAGTTCTTC.

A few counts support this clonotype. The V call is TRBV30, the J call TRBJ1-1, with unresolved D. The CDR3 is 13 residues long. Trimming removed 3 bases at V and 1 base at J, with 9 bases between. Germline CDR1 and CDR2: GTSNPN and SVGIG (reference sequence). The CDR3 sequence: CAWRSQPNTEAFF. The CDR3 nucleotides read TGTGCCTGGAGATCTCAACCGAACACTGAAGCTTTCTTT.

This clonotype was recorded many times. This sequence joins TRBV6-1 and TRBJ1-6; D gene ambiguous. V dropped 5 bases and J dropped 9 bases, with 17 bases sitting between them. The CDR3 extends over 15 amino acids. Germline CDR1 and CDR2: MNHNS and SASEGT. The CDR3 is CASSSMADRISPLHF. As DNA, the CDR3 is TGTGCCAGCAGTAGTATGGCCGACCGTATTTCACCCCTCCACTTT.

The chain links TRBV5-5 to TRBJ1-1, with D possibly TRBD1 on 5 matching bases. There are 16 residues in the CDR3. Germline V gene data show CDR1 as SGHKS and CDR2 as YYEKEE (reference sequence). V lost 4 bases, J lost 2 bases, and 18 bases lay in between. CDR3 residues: CASSNPLEGANTEAFF. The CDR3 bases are TGTGCCAGCAGCAACCCCCTGGAAGGGGCCAACACTGAAGCTTTCTTT.

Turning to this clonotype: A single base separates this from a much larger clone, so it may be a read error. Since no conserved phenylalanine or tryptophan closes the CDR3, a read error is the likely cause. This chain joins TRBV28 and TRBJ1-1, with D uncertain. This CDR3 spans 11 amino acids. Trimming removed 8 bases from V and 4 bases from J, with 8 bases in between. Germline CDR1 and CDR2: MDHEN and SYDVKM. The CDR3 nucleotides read TGTGCCAGCGACCCGGGCACTGAAGCTTTCTCT. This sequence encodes CASDPGTEAFS.

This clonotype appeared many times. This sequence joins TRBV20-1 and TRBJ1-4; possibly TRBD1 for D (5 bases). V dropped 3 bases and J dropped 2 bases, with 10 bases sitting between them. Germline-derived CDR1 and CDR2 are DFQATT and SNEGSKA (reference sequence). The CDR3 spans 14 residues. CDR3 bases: TGCAGTGCTAGCGGGGCAGCGACTAATGAAAAACTGTTTTTT. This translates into CSASGAATNEKLFF.

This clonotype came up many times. The CDR3 nucleotides read TGTGCCAGCAGCGAGGAGACTAGCGACGGAGAGACCCAGTACTTC. Amino acid sequence: CASSEETSDGETQYF. This sequence joins TRBV9 and TRBJ2-5; 8 nucleotides line up with TRBD2. In germline, CDR1 is SGDLS, CDR2 YYNGEE. The CDR3 sequence is 15 residues long. The J segment lost 4 bases and the V segment lost 3 bases, leaving 8 bases of the junction unmatched.

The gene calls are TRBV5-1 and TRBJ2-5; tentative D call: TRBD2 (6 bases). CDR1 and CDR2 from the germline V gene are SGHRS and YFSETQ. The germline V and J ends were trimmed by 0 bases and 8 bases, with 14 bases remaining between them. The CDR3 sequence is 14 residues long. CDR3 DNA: TGCGCCAGCAGCTTGGATAGCGGAGGGGACACCCAGTACTTC. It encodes CASSLDSGGDTQYF.

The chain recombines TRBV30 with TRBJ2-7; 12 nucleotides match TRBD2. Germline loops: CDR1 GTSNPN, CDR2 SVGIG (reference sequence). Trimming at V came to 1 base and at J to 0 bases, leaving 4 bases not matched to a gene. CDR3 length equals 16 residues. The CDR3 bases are TGTGCCTGGAGTGGCGGACTAGCGGGGATCTCCTACGAGCAGTACTTC. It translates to CAWSGGLAGISYEQYF.

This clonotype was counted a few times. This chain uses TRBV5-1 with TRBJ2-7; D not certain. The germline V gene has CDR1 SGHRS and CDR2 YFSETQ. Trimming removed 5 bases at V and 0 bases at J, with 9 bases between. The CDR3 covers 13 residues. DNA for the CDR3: TGCGCCAGCAGTGAACTCAGCTCCTACGAGCAGTACTTC. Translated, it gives CASSELSSYEQYF.

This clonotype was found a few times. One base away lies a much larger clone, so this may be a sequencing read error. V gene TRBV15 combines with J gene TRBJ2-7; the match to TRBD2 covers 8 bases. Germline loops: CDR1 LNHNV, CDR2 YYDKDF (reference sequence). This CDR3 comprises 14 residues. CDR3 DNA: TGTGCCACCAGCAGAGATACTAGCGGATACGAGCAGTGCTTC. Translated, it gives CATSRDTSGYEQCF.

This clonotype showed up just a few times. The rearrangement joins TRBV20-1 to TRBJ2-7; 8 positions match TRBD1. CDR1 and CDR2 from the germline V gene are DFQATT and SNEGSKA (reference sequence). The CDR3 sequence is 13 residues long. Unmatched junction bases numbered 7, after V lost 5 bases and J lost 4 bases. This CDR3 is CSAPGTGVYEQYF. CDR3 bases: TGCAGTGCTCCCGGGACAGGCGTTTACGAGCAGTACTTC.

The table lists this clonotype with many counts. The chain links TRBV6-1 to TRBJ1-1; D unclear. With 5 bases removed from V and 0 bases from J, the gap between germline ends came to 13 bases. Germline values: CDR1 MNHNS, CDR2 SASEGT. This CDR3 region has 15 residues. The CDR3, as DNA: TGTGCCAGCAGTCTCCGTCCTGAGATGAACACTGAAGCTTTCTTT. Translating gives CASSLRPEMNTEAFF.

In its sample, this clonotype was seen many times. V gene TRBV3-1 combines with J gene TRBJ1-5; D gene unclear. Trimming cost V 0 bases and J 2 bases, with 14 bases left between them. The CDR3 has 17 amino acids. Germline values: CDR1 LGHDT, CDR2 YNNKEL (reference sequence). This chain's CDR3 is CASSQDKSGLGNQPQHF. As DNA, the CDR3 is TGTGCCAGCAGCCAAGATAAGTCGGGATTAGGCAATCAGCCCCAGCATTTT. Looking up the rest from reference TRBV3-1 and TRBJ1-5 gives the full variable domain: DTAVSQTPKYLVTQMGNDKSIKCEQNLGHDTMYWYKQDSKKFLKIMFSYNNKELIINETVPNRFSPKSPDKAHLNLHINSLELGDSAVYFCASSQDKSGLGNQPQHFGDGTRLSIL.

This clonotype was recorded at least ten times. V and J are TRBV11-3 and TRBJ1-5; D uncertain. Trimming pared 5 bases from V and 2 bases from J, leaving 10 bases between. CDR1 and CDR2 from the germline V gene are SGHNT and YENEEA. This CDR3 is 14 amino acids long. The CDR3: CASSQSPGNQPQHF. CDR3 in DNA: TGTGCCAGCAGCCAAAGTCCTGGCAATCAGCCCCAGCATTTT.

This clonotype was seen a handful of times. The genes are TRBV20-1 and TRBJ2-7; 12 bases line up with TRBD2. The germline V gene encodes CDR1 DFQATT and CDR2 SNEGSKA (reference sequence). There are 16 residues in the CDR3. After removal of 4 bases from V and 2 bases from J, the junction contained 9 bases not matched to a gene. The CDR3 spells CSATNPRTSGAYEQYF. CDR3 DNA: TGCAGTGCTACAAACCCCCGGACTAGCGGGGCCTACGAGCAGTACTTC.

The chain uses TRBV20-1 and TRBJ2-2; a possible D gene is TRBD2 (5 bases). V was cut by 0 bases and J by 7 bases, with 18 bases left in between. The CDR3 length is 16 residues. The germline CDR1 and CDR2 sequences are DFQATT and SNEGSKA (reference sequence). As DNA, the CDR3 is TGCAGTGCTAGAGACCCCTTGAAGTCGGAGGTCGGGGAGCTGTTTTTT. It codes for CSARDPLKSEVGELFF.

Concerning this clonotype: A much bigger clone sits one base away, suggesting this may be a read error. CDR3 residues: CASSRDRWDTGELFF. The CDR3 DNA reads as TGTGCCAGCAGTAGGGATCGGTGGGACACCGGGGAGCTGTTTTTT. The rearrangement links TRBV28 to TRBJ2-2; D gene unclear. There are 15 residues in the CDR3. In germline, CDR1 is MDHEN, CDR2 SYDVKM. The germline V and J ends were trimmed by 5 bases and 3 bases, with 13 bases remaining between them.

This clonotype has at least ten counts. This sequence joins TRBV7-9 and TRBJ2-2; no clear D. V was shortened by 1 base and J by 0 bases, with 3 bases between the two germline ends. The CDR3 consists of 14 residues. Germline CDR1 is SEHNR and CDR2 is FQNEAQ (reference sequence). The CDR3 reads CASSLDANTGELFF. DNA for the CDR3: TGTGCCAGCAGCTTAGACGCGAACACCGGGGAGCTGTTTTTT.

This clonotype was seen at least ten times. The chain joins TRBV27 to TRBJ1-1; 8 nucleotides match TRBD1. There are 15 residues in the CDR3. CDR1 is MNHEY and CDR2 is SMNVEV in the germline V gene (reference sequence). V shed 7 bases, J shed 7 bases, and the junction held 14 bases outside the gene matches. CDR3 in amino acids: CASTSSGTGRGEAFF. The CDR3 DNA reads TGTGCCAGCACCTCCTCTGGGACAGGTCGGGGTGAAGCTTTCTTT.

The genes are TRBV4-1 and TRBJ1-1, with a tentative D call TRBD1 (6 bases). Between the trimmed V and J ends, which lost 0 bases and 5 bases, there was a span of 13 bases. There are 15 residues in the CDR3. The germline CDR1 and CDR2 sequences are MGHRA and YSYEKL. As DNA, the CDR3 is TGCGCCAGCAGCCAAGAGTGGGGGGCTTTGACTGAAGCTTTCTTT. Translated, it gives CASSQEWGALTEAFF.

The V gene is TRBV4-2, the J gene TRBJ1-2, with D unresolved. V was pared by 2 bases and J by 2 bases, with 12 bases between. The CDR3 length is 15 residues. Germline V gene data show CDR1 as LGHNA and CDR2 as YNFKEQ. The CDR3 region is CASSQTTGNNYGYTF. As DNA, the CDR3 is TGTGCCAGCAGCCAAACCACCGGGAACAACTATGGCTACACCTTC.

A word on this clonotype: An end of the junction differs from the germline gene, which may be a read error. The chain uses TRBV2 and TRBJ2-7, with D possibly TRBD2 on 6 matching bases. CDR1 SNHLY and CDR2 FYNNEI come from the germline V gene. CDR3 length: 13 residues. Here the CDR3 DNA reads TGTGCCAGCAAGGGCGGGACCTCCTACGAGCAGCACTTC. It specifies CASKGGTSYEQHF.

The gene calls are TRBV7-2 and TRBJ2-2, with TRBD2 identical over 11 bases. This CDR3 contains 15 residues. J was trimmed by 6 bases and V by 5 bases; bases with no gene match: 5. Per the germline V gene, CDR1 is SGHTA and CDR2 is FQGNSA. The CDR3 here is CASSPTSGSPGELFF. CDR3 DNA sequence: TGTGCCAGCAGCCCAACTAGCGGGAGCCCCGGGGAGCTGTTTTTT. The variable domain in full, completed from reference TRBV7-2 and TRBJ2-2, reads GAGVSQSPSNKVTEKGKDVELRCDPISGHTALYWYRQSLGQGLEFLIYFQGNSAPDKSGLPSDRFSAERTGGSVSTLTIQRTQQEDSAVYLCASSPTSGSPGELFFGEGSRLTVL.

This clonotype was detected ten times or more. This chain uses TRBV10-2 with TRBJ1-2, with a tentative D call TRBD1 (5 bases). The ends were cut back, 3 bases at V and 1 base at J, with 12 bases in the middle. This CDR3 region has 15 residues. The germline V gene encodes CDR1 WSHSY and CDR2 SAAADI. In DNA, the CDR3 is TGCGCCAGCAGTGATGTGGGGCAGTTTAACTATGGCTACACCTTC. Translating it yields CASSDVGQFNYGYTF.